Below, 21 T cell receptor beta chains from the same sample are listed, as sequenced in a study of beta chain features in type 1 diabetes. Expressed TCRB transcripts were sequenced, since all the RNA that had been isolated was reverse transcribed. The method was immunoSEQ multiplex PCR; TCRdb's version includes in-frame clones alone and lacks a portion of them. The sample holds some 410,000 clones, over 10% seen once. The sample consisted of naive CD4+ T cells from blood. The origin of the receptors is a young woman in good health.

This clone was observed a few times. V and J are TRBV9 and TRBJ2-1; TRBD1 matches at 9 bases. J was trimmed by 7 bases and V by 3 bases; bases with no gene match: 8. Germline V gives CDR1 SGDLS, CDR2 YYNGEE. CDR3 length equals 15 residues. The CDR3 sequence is CASSAPQGARNEQFF. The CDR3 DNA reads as TGTGCCAGCAGCGCACCACAGGGGGCGCGAAATGAGCAGTTCTTC.

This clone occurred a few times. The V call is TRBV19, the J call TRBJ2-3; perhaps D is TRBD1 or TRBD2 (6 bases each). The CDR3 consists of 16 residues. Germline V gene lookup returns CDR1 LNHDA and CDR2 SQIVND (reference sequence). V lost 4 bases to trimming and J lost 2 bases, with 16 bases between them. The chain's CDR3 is CASSRGLATLTDTQYF. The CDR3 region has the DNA TGTGCCAGTAGTAGGGGGCTAGCGACCCTCACAGATACGCAGTATTTT.

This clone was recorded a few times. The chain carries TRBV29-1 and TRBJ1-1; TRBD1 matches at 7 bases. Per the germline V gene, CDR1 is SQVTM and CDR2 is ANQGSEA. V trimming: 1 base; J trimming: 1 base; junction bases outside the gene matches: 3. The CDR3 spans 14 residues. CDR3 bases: TGCAGCGTTGAAGCCTACAGGGGGAACACTGAAGCTTTCTTT. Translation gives CSVEAYRGNTEAFF.

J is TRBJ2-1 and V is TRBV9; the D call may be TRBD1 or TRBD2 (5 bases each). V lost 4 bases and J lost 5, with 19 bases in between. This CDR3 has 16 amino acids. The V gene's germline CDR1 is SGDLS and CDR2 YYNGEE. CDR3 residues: CASSTGTSYGNNEQFF. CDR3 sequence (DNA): TGTGCCAGCAGCACCGGGACCTCCTACGGGAACAATGAGCAGTTCTTC.

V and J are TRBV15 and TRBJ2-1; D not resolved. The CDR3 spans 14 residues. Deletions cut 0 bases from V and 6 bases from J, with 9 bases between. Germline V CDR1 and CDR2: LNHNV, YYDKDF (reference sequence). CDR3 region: CATSRDLGSNEQFF. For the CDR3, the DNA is TGTGCCACCAGCAGAGACCTAGGTTCCAATGAGCAGTTCTTC. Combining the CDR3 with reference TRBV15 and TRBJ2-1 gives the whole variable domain DAMVIQNPRYQVTQFGKPVTLSCSQTLNHNVMYWYQQKSSQAPKLLFHYYDKDFNNEADTPDNFQSRRPNTSFCFLDIRSPGLGDTAMYLCATSRDLGSNEQFFGPGTRLTVL.

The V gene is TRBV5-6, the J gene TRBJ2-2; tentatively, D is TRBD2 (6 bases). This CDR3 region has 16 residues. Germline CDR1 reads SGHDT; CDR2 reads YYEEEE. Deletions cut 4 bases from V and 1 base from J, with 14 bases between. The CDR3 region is CASSPVGRQNTGELFF. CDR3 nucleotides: TGTGCCAGCAGCCCCGTCGGGAGACAGAACACCGGGGAGCTGTTTTTT.

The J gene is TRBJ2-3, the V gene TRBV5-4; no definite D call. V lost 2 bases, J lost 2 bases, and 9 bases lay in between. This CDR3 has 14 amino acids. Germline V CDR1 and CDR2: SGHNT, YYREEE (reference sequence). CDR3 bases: TGTGCCAGCAGCTTATATCGAACCACAGATACGCAGTATTTT. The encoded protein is CASSLYRTTDTQYF.

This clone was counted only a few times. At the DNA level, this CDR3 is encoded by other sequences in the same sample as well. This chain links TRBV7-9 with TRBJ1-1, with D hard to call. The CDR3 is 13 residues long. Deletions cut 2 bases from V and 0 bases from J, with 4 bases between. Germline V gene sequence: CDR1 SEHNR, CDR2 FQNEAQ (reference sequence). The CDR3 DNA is TGTGCCAGCAGCTTAACAGTGAACACTGAAGCTTTCTTT. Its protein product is CASSLTVNTEAFF.

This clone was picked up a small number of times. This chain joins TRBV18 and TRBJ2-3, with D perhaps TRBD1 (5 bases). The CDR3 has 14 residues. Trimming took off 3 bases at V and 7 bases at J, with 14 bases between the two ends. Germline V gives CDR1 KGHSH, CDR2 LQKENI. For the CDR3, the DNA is TGTGCCAGCTCACCCACAGTGGGGCAGAATACGCAGTATTTT. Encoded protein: CASSPTVGQNTQYF. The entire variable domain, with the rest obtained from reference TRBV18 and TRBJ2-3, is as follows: NAGVMQNPRHLVRRRGQEARLRCSPMKGHSHVYWYRQLPEEGLKFMVYLQKENIIDESGMPKERFSAEFPKEGPSILRIQQVVRGDSAAYFCASSPTVGQNTQYFGPGTRLTVL.

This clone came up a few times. The CDR3 nucleotides read TGTGCCGGGACCCGACAGGGATACCAAGAGACCCAGTACTTC. It codes for CAGTRQGYQETQYF. The chain carries TRBV2 and TRBJ2-5, with TRBD1 matching 7 bases. V shed 11 bases and J 0 bases; nucleotides not matched to a gene: 9. CDR3 length: 14 amino acids. The germline gives CDR1 SNHLY, CDR2 FYNNEI.

CDR3 in DNA: TGTGCCAGCAGCTCCCGGGAGGGGGCGAGGAATGAGCAGTTCTTC. It translates to CASSSREGARNEQFF. This chain links TRBV7-2 with TRBJ2-1, with D maybe TRBD2 (8 bases). This CDR3 is built from 15 residues. CDR1 is SGHTA and CDR2 is FQGNSA in the germline V gene. V lost 4 bases and J lost 7, with 17 bases in between.

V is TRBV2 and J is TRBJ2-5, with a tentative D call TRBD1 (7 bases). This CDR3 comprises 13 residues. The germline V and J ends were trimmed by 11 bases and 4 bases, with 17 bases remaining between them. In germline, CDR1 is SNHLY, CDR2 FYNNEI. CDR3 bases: TGTGCCGGGAGACAGGGACTGCGAGAGACCCAGTACTTC. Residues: CAGRQGLRETQYF.

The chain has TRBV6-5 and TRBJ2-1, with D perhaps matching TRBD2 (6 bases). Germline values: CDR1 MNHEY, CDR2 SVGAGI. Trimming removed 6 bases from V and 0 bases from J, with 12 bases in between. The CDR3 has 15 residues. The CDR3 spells CASSSIGSSYNEQFF. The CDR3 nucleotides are TGTGCCAGCAGCTCTATCGGGAGCTCCTACAATGAGCAGTTCTTC.

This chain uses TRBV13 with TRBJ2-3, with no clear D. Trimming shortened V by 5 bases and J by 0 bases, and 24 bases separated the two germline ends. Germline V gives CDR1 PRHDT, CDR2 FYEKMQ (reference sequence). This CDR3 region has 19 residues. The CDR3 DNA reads TGTGCCAGCAGCACCAGCGCCGGGTCGACGCTGTCTAGCACAGATACGCAGTATTTT. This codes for CASSTSAGSTLSSTDTQYF. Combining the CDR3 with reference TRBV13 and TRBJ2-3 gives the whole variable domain AAGVIQSPRHLIKEKRETATLKCYPIPRHDTVYWYQQGPGQDPQFLISFYEKMQSDKGSIPDRFSAQQFSDYHSELNMSSLELGDSALYFCASSTSAGSTLSSTDTQYFGPGTRLTVL.

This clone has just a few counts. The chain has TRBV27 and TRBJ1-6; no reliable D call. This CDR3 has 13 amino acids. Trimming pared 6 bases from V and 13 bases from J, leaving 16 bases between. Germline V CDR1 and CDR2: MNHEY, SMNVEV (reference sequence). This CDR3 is CASRTERTLPLHF. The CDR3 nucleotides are TGTGCCAGCAGGACGGAAAGGACCCTTCCCCTCCACTTT.

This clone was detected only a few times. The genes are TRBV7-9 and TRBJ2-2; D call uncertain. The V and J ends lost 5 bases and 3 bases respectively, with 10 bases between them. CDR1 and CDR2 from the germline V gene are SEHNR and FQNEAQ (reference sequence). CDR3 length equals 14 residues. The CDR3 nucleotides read TGTGCCAGCAGCCAAAAGTCGGACACCGGGGAGCTGTTTTTT. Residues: CASSQKSDTGELFF.

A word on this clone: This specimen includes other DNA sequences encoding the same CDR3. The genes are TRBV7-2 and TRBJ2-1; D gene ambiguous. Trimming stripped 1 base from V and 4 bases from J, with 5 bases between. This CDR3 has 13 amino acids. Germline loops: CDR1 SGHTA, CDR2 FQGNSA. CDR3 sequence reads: CASSLGSYNEQFF. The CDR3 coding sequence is TGTGCCAGCAGCTTAGGGTCGTACAATGAGCAGTTCTTC.

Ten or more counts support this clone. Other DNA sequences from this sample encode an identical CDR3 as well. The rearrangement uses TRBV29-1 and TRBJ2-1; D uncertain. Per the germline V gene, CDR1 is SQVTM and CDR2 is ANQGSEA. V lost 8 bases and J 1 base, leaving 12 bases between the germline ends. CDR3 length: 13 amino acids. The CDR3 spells CSLRGSSYNEQFF. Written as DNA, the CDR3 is TGCAGCCTACGTGGCAGTTCCTACAATGAGCAGTTCTTC.

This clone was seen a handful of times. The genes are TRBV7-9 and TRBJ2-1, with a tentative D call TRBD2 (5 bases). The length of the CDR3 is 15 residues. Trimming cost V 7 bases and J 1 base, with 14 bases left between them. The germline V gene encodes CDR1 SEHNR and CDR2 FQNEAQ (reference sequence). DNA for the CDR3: TGTGCCAGCAACCCTGCAGCGGTATCCTACAATGAGCAGTTCTTC. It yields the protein CASNPAAVSYNEQFF.

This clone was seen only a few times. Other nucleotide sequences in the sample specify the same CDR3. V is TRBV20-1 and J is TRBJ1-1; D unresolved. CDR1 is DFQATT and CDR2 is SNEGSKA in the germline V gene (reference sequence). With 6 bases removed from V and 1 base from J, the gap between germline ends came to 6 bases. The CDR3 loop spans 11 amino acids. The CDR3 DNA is TGCAGTGCACGGGAGAACACTGAAGCTTTCTTT. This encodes CSARENTEAFF.

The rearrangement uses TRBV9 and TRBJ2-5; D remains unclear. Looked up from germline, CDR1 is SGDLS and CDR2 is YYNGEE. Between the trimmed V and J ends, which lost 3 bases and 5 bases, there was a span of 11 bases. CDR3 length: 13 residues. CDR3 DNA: TGTGCCAGCAGCGCCCCTGCGTTGGAGACCCAGTACTTC. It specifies CASSAPALETQYF. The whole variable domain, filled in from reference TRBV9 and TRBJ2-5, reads DSGVTQTPKHLITATGQRVTLRCSPRSGDLSVYWYQQSLDQGLQFLIQYYNGEERAKGNILERFSAQQFPDLHSELNLSSLELGDSALYFCASSAPALETQYFGPGTRLLVL.